The next 26 T cell receptor beta chains were all read from a single sample in a study of blood T cell repertoires in COVID-19. Assay: immunoSEQ multiplex PCR; the TCRdb copy retains only in-frame clones and omits some. The sample lists about 100,000 clones, around 88% occurring once. Sequencing was performed on peripheral blood. These receptors were obtained from a human donor in a cohort sampled during active COVID-19.

The chain joins TRBV18 to TRBJ2-1; TRBD2 is a possible D gene (6 bases). Germline-derived CDR1 and CDR2 are KGHSH and LQKENI. This CDR3 contains 16 residues. V was clipped by 2 bases and J by 4 bases, with 15 bases between them. CDR3 nucleotide sequence: TGTGCCAGCTCACCAATTTGGAGGGAGGCTTACAATGAGCAGTTCTTC. It is translated as CASSPIWREAYNEQFF.

The V and J genes are TRBV19 and TRBJ2-3; 10 bases match TRBD2. Germline values: CDR1 LNHDA, CDR2 SQIVND (reference sequence). This CDR3 region has 15 residues. Losses at the gene ends were 6 bases for V and 4 bases for J; bases not matched to a gene: 7. CDR3 loop: CASRKPSGSSDTQYF. DNA for the CDR3: TGTGCCAGTAGGAAACCTAGCGGGAGTTCAGATACGCAGTATTTT.

CDR3 amino acids: CASSQDSRGYEQYF. The CDR3 DNA sequence: TGTGCCAGCAGCCAGGACTCTCGGGGCTACGAGCAGTACTTC. The rearrangement uses TRBV9 and TRBJ2-7; possible D gene TRBD2, 5 bases. Trimming took 4 bases from V and 3 from J, leaving 14 bases between them. The CDR3 is 14 residues long. Per the germline V gene, CDR1 is SGDLS and CDR2 is YYNGEE.

J is TRBJ2-1 and V is TRBV10-2; TRBD2 agrees at 9 bases. CDR1 and CDR2 from the germline V gene are WSHSY and SAAADI. The CDR3 is 15 amino acids. The ends lost 4 bases at V and 5 bases at J; junction bases unmatched: 6. The DNA for the CDR3 is TGCGCCAGCAGTGCCCTAGCGGGAATCGACAATGAGCAGTTCTTC. Translated: CASSALAGIDNEQFF.

This clone was observed once. This chain links TRBV7-9 with TRBJ1-5, with a tentative D call TRBD1 (5 bases). V shed 3 bases and J shed 5 bases, with 11 bases lying between them. CDR1 and CDR2 (germline): SEHNR, FQNEAQ (reference sequence). The CDR3 is made up of 14 amino acids. This chain's CDR3 is CASSFSTGDQPQHF. The CDR3 DNA follows: TGTGCCAGCAGCTTCAGCACAGGCGATCAGCCCCAGCATTTT.

The chain is built from TRBV5-6 and TRBJ1-2; 9 positions match TRBD1. Germline values: CDR1 SGHDT, CDR2 YYEEEE. The CDR3 length is 15 residues. Trimming took 3 bases from V and 5 from J; bases not matched to a gene: 8. CDR3 sequence (DNA): TGTGCCAGCAGCTCATATGGACAGGGGACTTATGGCTACACCTTC. This encodes CASSSYGQGTYGYTF.

The rearrangement uses TRBV27 and TRBJ2-1; D is uncertain. The germline gives CDR1 MNHEY, CDR2 SMNVEV (reference sequence). The V end lost 3 bases, the J end lost 1 base, and 13 bases lay between the germline ends. This CDR3 is 16 amino acids long. This CDR3 is CASSLLAAVSYNEQFF. The DNA for the CDR3 is TGTGCCAGCAGTTTGCTCGCGGCGGTTTCCTACAATGAGCAGTTCTTC.

This clone came up a few times. The chain recombines TRBV7-9 with TRBJ1-6; no reliable D call. The V end lost 0 bases, the J end lost 11 bases, and 14 bases lay between the germline ends. From germline, CDR1 is SEHNR and CDR2 FQNEAQ (reference sequence). The CDR3 has 15 residues. The CDR3 region has the DNA TGTGCCAGCAGCTTAGCGCTTGTACAGACGACACCCCTCCACTTT. Encoded protein: CASSLALVQTTPLHF.

The V gene is TRBV7-3, the J gene TRBJ2-1; D may be TRBD1 (6 bases). V lost 5 bases and J 4 bases, leaving 15 bases between the germline ends. The CDR3 has 15 residues. CDR1 is SGHTA, CDR2 FQGTGA, per germline. The CDR3 here is CASSPQGSDYNEQFF. The DNA for the CDR3 is TGTGCCAGCAGCCCCCAGGGGAGCGATTACAATGAGCAGTTCTTC.

The chain has TRBV5-6 and TRBJ2-7, with TRBD2 as a possible D gene (6 bases). This CDR3 spans 15 amino acids. Germline-derived CDR1 and CDR2 are SGHDT and YYEEEE. V lost 0 bases to trimming and J lost 6 bases, with 16 bases between them. The CDR3 coding sequence is TGTGCCAGCAGCTTGGTGGCGGGAACTGGCGGCGAGCAGTACTTC. The encoded protein is CASSLVAGTGGEQYF.

The chain joins TRBV4-1 to TRBJ2-6; a weak D match, TRBD1 (5 bases). V shed 4 bases and J shed 0 bases, with 10 bases lying between them. The CDR3 is made up of 16 amino acids. CDR1 and CDR2 from the germline V gene are MGHRA and YSYEKL. The CDR3, as DNA: TGCGCCAGCAGCCCAGAAAGGGGCTCTGGGGCCAACGTCCTGACTTTC. Translation: CASSPERGSGANVLTF.

This clone was seen a single time. The V and J genes are TRBV18 and TRBJ1-3; TRBD1 aligns across 7 bases. The CDR3 has 14 amino acids. J was trimmed by 7 bases and V by 2 bases; bases with no gene match: 5. Per the germline V gene, CDR1 is KGHSH and CDR2 is LQKENI. The CDR3 here is CASSPTDRANTIYF. The CDR3 nucleotides are TGTGCCAGCTCACCAACCGACAGGGCTAACACCATATATTTT.

J is TRBJ2-3 and V is TRBV24-1; D unresolved. The CDR3 extends over 13 amino acids. Germline V gives CDR1 KGHDR, CDR2 SFDVKD. The V gene lost 6 bases and the J gene lost 4 bases, with 10 bases spanning the gap. The CDR3, as DNA: TGTGCCACCAGTCGCGGTTACCCAGATACGCAGTATTTT. This sequence encodes CATSRGYPDTQYF.

The rearrangement links TRBV7-8 to TRBJ2-3, with 12 bases fitting TRBD2. The J segment lost 2 bases and the V segment lost 5 bases, leaving 8 bases of the junction unmatched. In germline, CDR1 is SGHVS, CDR2 FQNEAQ. The length of the CDR3 is 17 residues. CDR3 nucleotides: TGTGCCAGCAGCCCGCGAAGACTAGCGGGAGACACAGATACGCAGTATTTT. This sequence encodes CASSPRRLAGDTDTQYF.

The genes are TRBV6-5 and TRBJ2-7; D is ambiguous. V was trimmed by 10 bases and J by 0 bases, leaving 13 bases between them. The CDR3 sequence is 13 residues long. In germline, CDR1 is MNHEY, CDR2 SVGAGI. CDR3 coding DNA: TGTGCCACCACTTGTCTGAGCTCCTACGAGCAGTACTTC. Translation: CATTCLSSYEQYF.

The rearrangement joins TRBV4-1 to TRBJ1-1; D not certain. Trimming pared 1 base from V and 10 bases from J, leaving 16 bases between. The germline V gene encodes CDR1 MGHRA and CDR2 YSYEKL. This CDR3 spans 14 amino acids. The CDR3 coding sequence is TGCGCCAGCAGCCAAGGGGCCCTCTTCGGGAGAGCTTTCTTT. Translating gives CASSQGALFGRAFF.

This clone was seen only once. The rearrangement links TRBV11-2 to TRBJ1-6, with D uncertain. This CDR3 contains 14 residues. Germline assignment: CDR1 SGHAT and CDR2 FQNNGV. Trimming took off 5 bases at V and 0 bases at J, with 5 bases between the two ends. In nucleotides, the CDR3 is TGTGCCAGCAGCGAGAGCTCCTATAATTCACCCCTCCACTTT. Protein: CASSESSYNSPLHF.

This clone was counted once. V is TRBV4-1 and J is TRBJ1-6; D gene unclear. Germline CDR1 is MGHRA and CDR2 is YSYEKL. Trimming removed 3 bases at V and 9 bases at J, with 12 bases between. The CDR3 contains 14 residues. CDR3: CASSQDRDLSPLHF. As DNA, the CDR3 is TGCGCCAGCAGCCAGGACCGGGATCTTTCACCCCTCCACTTT.

The chain carries TRBV28 and TRBJ2-7; 9 bases are a match to TRBD1. Germline lookup yields CDR1 MDHEN and CDR2 SYDVKM. The CDR3 loop spans 16 amino acids. V shed 4 bases and J 7 bases; nucleotides not matched to a gene: 14. The CDR3 coding sequence is TGTGCCAGCAGTTCAGCCCACCGGACAGGGGCGGGGGAGCAGTACTTC. It is translated as CASSSAHRTGAGEQYF.

V and J are TRBV30 and TRBJ1-5; D unresolved. This CDR3 is 13 amino acids long. V lost 1 base to trimming and J lost 6 bases, with 10 bases between them. Germline V CDR1 and CDR2: GTSNPN, SVGIG (reference sequence). CDR3 in DNA: TGTGCCTGGAGTGATGGTAGGAGTCAGCCCCAGCATTTT. Protein product: CAWSDGRSQPQHF.

The V gene is TRBV27, the J gene TRBJ1-3, with no clear D. The V gene's germline CDR1 is MNHEY and CDR2 SMNVEV (reference sequence). The CDR3 has 16 amino acids. V was pared by 6 bases and J by 2 bases, with 17 bases between. CDR3 amino acids: CASSNEAPTAGNTIYF. Here the CDR3 DNA reads TGTGCCAGCAGCAACGAGGCCCCGACCGCTGGAAACACCATATATTTT.

The chain carries TRBV2 and TRBJ2-7; 7 nucleotides match TRBD1. J lost 3 bases, V lost 0 bases, and 14 bases had no gene match. This CDR3 region has 18 residues. The germline gives CDR1 SNHLY, CDR2 FYNNEI. CDR3 sequence reads: CASSEALQGWDRNYEQYF. In nucleotides, the CDR3 is TGTGCCAGCAGTGAAGCGCTTCAGGGGTGGGACAGAAACTACGAGCAGTACTTC.

The J gene is TRBJ1-1, the V gene TRBV18; D is uncertain. Germline V gene sequence: CDR1 KGHSH, CDR2 LQKENI. With 3 bases removed from V and 0 bases from J, the gap between germline ends came to 14 bases. There are 16 residues in the CDR3. In DNA, the CDR3 is TGTGCCAGCTCACCGGCGGACCCGGGAGTGAACACTGAAGCTTTCTTT. Its translation: CASSPADPGVNTEAFF.

V is TRBV2 and J is TRBJ1-2; D is possibly TRBD1 (6 bases). The V end lost 6 bases, the J end lost 4 bases, and 15 bases lay between the germline ends. This CDR3 comprises 14 residues. Germline CDR1 and CDR2: SNHLY and FYNNEI. This CDR3 reads CASRDDGRGYGYTF. The CDR3 DNA is TGTGCCAGCAGGGACGATGGCAGGGGCTATGGCTACACCTTC.

The CDR3 sequence: CASSQAGAAGTYEQYF. The CDR3 region has the DNA TGTGCCAGCAGCCAAGCCGGGGCGGCGGGGACCTACGAGCAGTACTTC. This chain connects TRBV3-1 (or the pseudogene TRBV3-2) to TRBJ2-7; possible D gene TRBD2, 6 bases. Trimming pared 1 base from V and 2 bases from J, leaving 15 bases between. Per germline, CDR1 LGHDT and CDR2 YNNKEL (reference sequence). CDR3 size: 16 residues.

In DNA, the CDR3 is TGTGCTAGCCGGGGTAGCGGTACAGATACGCAGTATTTT. This sequence encodes CASRGSGTDTQYF. The chain combines TRBV28 with TRBJ2-3, with D possibly being TRBD2 (6 bases). CDR3 length equals 13 residues. Per the germline V gene, CDR1 is MDHEN and CDR2 is SYDVKM.